The 3 T cell receptor beta chains below were found in one sample sequenced in a study of blood T cell repertoires in COVID-19. The table came from immunoSEQ multiplex PCR; TCRdb's copy has only in-frame clones and leaves some out. In the table there are around 70,000 clones, 80% to 90% of which are singletons. Sequences were obtained from peripheral blood. The receptors stem from a woman at least 80 years old with active or convalescent COVID-19.

The CDR3, as DNA: TGTGCCAGCAGTTGGGACAGGCCTAGGGAGCAGTACTTC. This gives the protein CASSWDRPREQYF. V gene TRBV28 combines with J gene TRBJ2-7, with 8 bases matching TRBD1. Germline V gives CDR1 MDHEN, CDR2 SYDVKM. This CDR3 is 13 amino acids long. The J segment lost 7 bases and the V segment lost 4 bases, leaving 6 bases of the junction unmatched.

V is TRBV15 and J is TRBJ2-1, with D possibly being TRBD1 (6 bases). V shed 2 bases and J shed 8 bases, with 16 bases lying between them. The germline gives CDR1 LNHNV, CDR2 YYDKDF (reference sequence). The length of the CDR3 is 15 residues. CDR3 in amino acids: CATSRFPRGSHEQFF. In DNA form, the CDR3 reads TGTGCCACCAGCAGATTCCCCAGGGGTAGCCATGAGCAGTTCTTC. Full variable domain (rest looked up from reference TRBV15 and TRBJ2-1): DAMVIQNPRYQVTQFGKPVTLSCSQTLNHNVMYWYQQKSSQAPKLLFHYYDKDFNNEADTPDNFQSRRPNTSFCFLDIRSPGLGDTAMYLCATSRFPRGSHEQFFGPGTRLTVL.

The rearrangement uses TRBV6-2 or TRBV6-3 and TRBJ2-7; 7 bases are a match to TRBD1. V shed 2 bases and J 6 bases; nucleotides not matched to a gene: 7. This CDR3 contains 14 residues. Germline lookup yields CDR1 MNHEY and CDR2 SVGEGT. CDR3 residues: CASSYLPTGSEQYF. The CDR3 region has the DNA TGTGCCAGCAGTTACCTACCGACAGGGTCCGAGCAGTACTTC.